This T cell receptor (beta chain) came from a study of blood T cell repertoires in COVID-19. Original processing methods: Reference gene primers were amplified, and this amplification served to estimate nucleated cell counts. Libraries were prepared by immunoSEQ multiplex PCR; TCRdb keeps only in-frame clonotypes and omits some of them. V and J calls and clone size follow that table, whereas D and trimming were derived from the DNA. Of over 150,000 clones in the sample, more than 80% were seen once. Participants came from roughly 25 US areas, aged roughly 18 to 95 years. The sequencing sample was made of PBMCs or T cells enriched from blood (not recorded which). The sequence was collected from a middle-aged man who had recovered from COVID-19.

The CDR3 region has the DNA TGTGCCAGCAGCTTAAAATATAGACTTTTATCTTCCACAGATACGCAGTATTTT. This translates into CASSLKYRLLSSTDTQYF. The rearrangement joins TRBV7-2 to TRBJ2-3; unclear D gene. This CDR3 comprises 18 residues. CDR1 and CDR2 (germline): SGHTA, FQGNSA. V was shortened by 2 bases and J by 2 bases, with 20 bases between the two germline ends.